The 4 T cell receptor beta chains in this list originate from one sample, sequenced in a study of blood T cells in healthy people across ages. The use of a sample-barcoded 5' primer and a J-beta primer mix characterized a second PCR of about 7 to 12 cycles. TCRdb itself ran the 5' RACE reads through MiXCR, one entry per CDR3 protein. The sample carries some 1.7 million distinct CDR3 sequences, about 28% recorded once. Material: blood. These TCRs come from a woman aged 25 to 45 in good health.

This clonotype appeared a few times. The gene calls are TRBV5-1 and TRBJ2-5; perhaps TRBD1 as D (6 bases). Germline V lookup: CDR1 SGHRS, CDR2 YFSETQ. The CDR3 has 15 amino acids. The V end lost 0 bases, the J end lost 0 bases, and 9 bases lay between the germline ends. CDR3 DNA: TGCGCCAGCAGCTTGGTGGGGACACACCAAGAGACCCAGTACTTC. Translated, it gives CASSLVGTHQETQYF.

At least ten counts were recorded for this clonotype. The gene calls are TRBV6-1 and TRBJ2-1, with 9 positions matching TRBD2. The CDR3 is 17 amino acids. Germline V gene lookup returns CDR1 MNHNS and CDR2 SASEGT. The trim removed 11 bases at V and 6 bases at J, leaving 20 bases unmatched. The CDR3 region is CAPHGVAGEKGGNEQFF. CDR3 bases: TGTGCCCCCCACGGGGTAGCGGGAGAGAAGGGGGGCAATGAGCAGTTCTTC.

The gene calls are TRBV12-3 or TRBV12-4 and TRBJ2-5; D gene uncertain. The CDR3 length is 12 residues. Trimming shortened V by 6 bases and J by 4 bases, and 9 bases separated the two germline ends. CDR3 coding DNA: TGTGCCAGCAGCACCGTAGTAGAGACCCAGTACTTC. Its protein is CASSTVVETQYF.

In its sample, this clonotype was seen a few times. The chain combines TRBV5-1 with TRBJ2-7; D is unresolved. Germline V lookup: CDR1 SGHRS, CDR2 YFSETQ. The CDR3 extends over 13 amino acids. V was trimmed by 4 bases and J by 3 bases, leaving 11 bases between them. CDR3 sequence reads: CASSLRPDYEQYF. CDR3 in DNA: TGCGCCAGCAGCCTCCGTCCGGACTACGAGCAGTACTTC.